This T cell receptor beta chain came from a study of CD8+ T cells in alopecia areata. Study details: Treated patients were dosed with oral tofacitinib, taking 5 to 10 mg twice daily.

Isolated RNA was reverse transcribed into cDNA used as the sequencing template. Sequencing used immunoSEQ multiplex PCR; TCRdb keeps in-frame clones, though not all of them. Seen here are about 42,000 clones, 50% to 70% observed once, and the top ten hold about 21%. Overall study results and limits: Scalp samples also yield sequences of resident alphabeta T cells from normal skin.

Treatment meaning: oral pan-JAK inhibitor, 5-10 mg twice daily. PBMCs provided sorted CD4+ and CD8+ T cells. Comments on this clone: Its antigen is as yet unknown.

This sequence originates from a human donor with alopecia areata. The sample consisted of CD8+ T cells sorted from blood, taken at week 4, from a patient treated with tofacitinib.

The CDR3 loop is CASSSALAGIYTEAFF. CDR3 DNA: TGTGCCAGCAGTTCTGCCTTGGCAGGGATATACACTGAAGCTTTCTTT. This sequence joins TRBV27 and TRBJ1-1; weak D call: TRBD1 (5 bases). Germline CDR1 is MNHEY and CDR2 is SMNVEV (reference sequence). Trimming stripped 4 bases from V and 3 bases from J, with 18 bases between. The CDR3 is made up of 16 amino acids.